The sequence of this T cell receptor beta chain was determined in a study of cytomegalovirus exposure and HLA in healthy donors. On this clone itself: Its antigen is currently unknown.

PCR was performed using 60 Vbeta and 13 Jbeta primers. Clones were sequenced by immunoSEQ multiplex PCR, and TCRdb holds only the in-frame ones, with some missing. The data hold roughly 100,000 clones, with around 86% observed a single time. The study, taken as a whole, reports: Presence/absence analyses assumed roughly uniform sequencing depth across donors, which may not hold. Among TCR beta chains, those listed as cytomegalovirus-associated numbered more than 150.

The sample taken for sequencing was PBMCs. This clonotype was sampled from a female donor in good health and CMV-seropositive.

CDR3 sequence (DNA): TGTGCCATCACCCAACCGGGAGGCTACGAGCAGTACTTC. It specifies CAITQPGGYEQYF. This rearrangement joins TRBV10-3 to TRBJ2-7, with 7 bases that match TRBD2. CDR3 length: 13 amino acids. The germline gives CDR1 ENHRY, CDR2 SYGVKD. The J segment lost 3 bases and the V segment lost 7 bases, leaving 6 bases of the junction unmatched.